This TCR beta chain originates from a study of PD-1 blockade in classical Hodgkin lymphoma. Whole-study context: Nivolumab was administered to patients intravenously at 3 mg/kg every 2 weeks.

This clone came up once. Its specificity is unknown. Here immunoSEQ multiplex PCR was the method, and the copy in TCRdb shows in-frame clones only, minus some. The table has roughly 94,000 clones, under 95% seen once. V lost 11 bases and J lost 0; bases outside the gene matches: 9. Germline CDR1 MDHEN, CDR2 SYDVKM. The CDR3 consists of 15 residues. Regarding the study as a whole: The study found that TCR diversity rose significantly by C4D1 in CD4+ but not CD8+ cells. Before treatment, TCR diversity in newly diagnosed patients was reportedly lower than in healthy donors.

The time point denotes: cycle 4 day 1 (C4D1), after more than 5 weeks of nivolumab. Every one of the patients relapsed after autologous stem cell transplantation (brentuximab vedotin exposure was variable). The sequence was obtained from a human donor with classical Hodgkin lymphoma. The chain carries TRBV28 and TRBJ2-3, with 9 bases lining up with TRBD2. The specimen comprised peripheral blood mononuclear cells (PBMCs), sampled before the fourth cycle of nivolumab. CDR3 bases: TGTGCCGGACTCTCTAGCGGGGCTAGCACAGATACGCAGTATTTT. Amino acid sequence: CAGLSSGASTDTQYF. Based on the CDR3 plus reference TRBV28 and TRBJ2-3, the full variable domain is DVKVTQSSRYLVKRTGEKVFLECVQDMDHENMFWYRQDPGLGLRLIYFSYDVKMKEKGDIPEGYSVSREKKERFSLILESASTNQTSMYLCAGLSSGASTDTQYFGPGTRLTVL.